This TCR beta chain came from a study of T-cell memory formation after mild COVID-19. TCRdb itself ran the 5' RACE reads through MiXCR, one entry per CDR3 protein. The sample has roughly 170,000 distinct CDR3 sequences; under 20% are singletons. J lost 1 base, V lost 4 bases, and 6 bases had no gene match. The V gene's germline CDR1 is LGHDT and CDR2 YNNKEL (reference sequence). The CDR3 runs to 15 residues. This chain connects TRBV3-1 to TRBJ1-2; 7 nucleotides align to TRBD1. Sequenced input: PBMCs or a T cell subset sorted from them (not recorded which). The TCR was taken from a man aged 18 to 30 who had mild COVID-19 (a few samples of this study predate the infection). Cell type and time point are not known. The DNA for the CDR3 is TGTGCCAGCAGCCCGTCGACAGGGCTTAACTATGGCTACACCTTC. Amino acid sequence: CASSPSTGLNYGYTF.